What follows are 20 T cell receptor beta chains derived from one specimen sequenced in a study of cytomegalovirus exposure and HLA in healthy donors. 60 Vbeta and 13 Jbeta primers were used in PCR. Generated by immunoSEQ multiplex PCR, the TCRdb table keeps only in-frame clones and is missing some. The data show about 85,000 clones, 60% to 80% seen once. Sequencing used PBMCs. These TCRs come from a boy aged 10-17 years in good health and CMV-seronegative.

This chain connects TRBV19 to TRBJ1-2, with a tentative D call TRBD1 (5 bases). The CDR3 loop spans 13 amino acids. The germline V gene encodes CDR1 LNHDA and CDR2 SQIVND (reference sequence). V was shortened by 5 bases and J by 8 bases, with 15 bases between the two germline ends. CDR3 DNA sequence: TGTGCCAGTAGTCCGACAGCCTCAGGCGGCTACACCTTC. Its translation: CASSPTASGGYTF.

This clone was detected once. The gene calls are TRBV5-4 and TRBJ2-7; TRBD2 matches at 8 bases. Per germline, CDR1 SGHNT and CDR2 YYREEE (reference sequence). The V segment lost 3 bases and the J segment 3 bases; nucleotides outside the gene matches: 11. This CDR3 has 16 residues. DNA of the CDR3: TGTGCCAGCAGCTCCCTTAAAAGCGGGAGAGACTACGAGCAGTACTTC. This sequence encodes CASSSLKSGRDYEQYF.

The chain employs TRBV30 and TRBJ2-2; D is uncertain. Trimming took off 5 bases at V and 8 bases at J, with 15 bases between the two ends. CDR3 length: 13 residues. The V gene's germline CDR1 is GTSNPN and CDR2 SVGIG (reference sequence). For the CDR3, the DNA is TGTGCCTGGGGCGGAGCCCTGCGAGGGGAGCTGTTTTTT. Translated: CAWGGALRGELFF.

CDR3: CASSVTLVDSFGDTGELFF. The CDR3 nucleotides are TGTGCCAGCAGCGTAACCCTAGTTGACAGTTTTGGGGACACCGGGGAGCTGTTTTTT. The gene calls are TRBV9 and TRBJ2-2; a weak D match, TRBD1 (5 bases). This CDR3 has 19 amino acids. V was trimmed by 1 base and J by 3 bases, leaving 22 bases between them. Germline V CDR1 and CDR2: SGDLS, YYNGEE.

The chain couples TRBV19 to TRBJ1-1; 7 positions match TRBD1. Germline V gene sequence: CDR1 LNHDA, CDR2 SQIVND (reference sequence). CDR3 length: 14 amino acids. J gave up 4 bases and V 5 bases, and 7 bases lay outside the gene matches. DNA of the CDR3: TGTGCCAGTAGTCCAAACAGGGGAGTCACTGAAGCTTTCTTT. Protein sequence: CASSPNRGVTEAFF.

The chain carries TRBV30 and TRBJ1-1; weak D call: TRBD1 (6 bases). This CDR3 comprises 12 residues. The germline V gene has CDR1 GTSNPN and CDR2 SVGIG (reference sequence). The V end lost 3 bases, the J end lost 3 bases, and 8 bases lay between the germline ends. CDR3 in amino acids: CAWRAGDTEAFF. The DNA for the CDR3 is TGTGCCTGGAGGGCAGGGGACACTGAAGCTTTCTTT.

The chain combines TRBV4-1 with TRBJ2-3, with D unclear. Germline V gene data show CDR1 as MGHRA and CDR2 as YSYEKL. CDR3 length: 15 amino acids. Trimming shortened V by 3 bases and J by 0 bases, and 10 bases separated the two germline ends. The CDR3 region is CASSQRPPSTDTQYF. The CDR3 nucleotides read TGCGCCAGCAGCCAGCGGCCCCCTAGCACAGATACGCAGTATTTT.

The CDR3 reads CASSRLGDMNTEAFF. The CDR3 coding sequence is TGTGCCAGCAGTCGGCTAGGGGACATGAACACTGAAGCTTTCTTT. The chain joins TRBV9 to TRBJ1-1, with D maybe TRBD1 (6 bases). In germline, CDR1 is SGDLS, CDR2 YYNGEE. The V end was cut by 5 bases, the J end by 0 bases, with 14 bases between. The CDR3 contains 15 residues.

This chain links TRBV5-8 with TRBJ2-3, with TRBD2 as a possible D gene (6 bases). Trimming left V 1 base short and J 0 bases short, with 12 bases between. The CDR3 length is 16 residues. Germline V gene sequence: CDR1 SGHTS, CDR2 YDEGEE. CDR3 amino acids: CASSLISGASTDTQYF. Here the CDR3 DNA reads TGTGCCAGCAGCTTGATTAGCGGTGCTAGCACAGATACGCAGTATTTT.

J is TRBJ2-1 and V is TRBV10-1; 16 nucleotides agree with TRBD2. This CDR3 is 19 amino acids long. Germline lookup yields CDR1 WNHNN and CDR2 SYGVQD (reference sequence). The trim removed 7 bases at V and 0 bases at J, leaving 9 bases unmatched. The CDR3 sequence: CASKCLGLAGGSSYNEQFF. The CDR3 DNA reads TGCGCCAGCAAATGTTTGGGACTAGCGGGAGGGAGCTCCTACAATGAGCAGTTCTTC.

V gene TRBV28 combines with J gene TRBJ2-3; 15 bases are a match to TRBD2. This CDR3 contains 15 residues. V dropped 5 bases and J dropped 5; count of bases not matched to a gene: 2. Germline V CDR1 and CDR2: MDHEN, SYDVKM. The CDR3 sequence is CASSEGLAGGDTQYF. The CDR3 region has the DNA TGTGCCAGCAGTGAGGGACTAGCGGGGGGAGATACGCAGTATTTT.

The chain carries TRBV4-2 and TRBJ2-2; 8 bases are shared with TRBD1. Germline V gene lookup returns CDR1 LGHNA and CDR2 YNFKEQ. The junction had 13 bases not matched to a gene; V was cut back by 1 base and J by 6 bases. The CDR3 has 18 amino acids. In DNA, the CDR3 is TGTGCCAGCAGCCAAGTCGGGGCCCCAGGGGGCGCATCCGGGGAGCTGTTTTTT. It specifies CASSQVGAPGGASGELFF.

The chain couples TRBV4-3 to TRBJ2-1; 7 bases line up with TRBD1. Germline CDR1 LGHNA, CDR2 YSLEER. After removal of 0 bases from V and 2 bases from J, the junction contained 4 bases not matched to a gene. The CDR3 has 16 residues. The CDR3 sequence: CASSQDTQGAYNEQFF. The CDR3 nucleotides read TGCGCCAGCAGCCAAGACACGCAGGGGGCCTACAATGAGCAGTTCTTC.

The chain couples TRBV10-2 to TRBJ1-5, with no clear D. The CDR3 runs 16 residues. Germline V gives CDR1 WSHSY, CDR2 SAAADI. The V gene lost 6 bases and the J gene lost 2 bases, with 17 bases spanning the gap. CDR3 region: CASSEIPGDGNQPQHF. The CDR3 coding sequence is TGCGCCAGCAGCGAAATCCCCGGGGATGGCAATCAGCCCCAGCATTTT.

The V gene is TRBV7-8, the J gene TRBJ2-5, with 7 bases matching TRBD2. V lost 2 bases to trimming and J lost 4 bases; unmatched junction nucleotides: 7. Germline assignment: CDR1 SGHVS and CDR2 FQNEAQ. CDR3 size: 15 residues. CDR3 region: CASSLWASGGETQYF. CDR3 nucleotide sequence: TGTGCCAGCAGCTTATGGGCTAGCGGTGGAGAGACCCAGTACTTC.

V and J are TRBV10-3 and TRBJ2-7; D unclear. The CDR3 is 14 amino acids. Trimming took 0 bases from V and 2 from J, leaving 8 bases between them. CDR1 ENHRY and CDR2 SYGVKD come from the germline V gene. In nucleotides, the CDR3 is TGTGCCATCAGTGAGTCTGGCACGACCTACGAGCAGTACTTC. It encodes CAISESGTTYEQYF.

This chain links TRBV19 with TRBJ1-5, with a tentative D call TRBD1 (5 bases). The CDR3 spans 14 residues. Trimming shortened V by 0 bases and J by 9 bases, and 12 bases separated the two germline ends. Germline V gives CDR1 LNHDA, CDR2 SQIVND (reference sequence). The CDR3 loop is CASSIEAGPGPQHF. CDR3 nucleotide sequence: TGTGCCAGTAGTATAGAGGCAGGGCCAGGGCCCCAGCATTTT.

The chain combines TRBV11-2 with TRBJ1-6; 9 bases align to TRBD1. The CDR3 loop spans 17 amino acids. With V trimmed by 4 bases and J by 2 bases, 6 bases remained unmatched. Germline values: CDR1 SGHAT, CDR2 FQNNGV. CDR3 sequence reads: CASSSDGQGTYNSPLHF. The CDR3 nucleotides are TGTGCCAGCAGCTCGGATGGACAGGGGACCTATAATTCACCCCTCCACTTT.

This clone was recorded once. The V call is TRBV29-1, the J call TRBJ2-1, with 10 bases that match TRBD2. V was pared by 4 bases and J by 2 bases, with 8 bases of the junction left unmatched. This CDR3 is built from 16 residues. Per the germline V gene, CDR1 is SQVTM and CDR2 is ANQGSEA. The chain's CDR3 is CSVVVLAGVTYNEQFF. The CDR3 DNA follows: TGCAGCGTTGTCGTCCTAGCGGGAGTCACCTACAATGAGCAGTTCTTC.

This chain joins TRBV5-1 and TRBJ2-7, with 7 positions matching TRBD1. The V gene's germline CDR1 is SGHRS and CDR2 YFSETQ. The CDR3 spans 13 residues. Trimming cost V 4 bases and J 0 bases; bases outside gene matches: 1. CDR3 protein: CASSGTVSYEQYF. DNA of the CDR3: TGCGCCAGCAGCGGGACAGTCTCCTACGAGCAGTACTTC.